This TCR beta chain comes out of a study of blood T cell repertoires in COVID-19. This CDR3 comprises 16 residues. The germline V and J ends were trimmed by 0 bases and 3 bases, with 12 bases remaining between them. Germline assignment: CDR1 SGDLS and CDR2 YYNGEE. Sequencing was performed with immunoSEQ multiplex PCR; in TCRdb, only in-frame clones are kept and a portion is missing. The data hold 270,000 or so clones, with roughly 81% observed a single time. Participants were aged about 18 to 100 years from about two dozen US areas. The receptor's source is a woman in her forties or fifties who had been exposed to COVID-19. The sample comprised PBMCs or T cells enriched from blood (not recorded which). V is TRBV9 and J is TRBJ2-2; a weak D match, TRBD2 (6 bases). The CDR3 here is CASSVDERGYTGELFF. The CDR3 bases are TGTGCCAGCAGCGTAGATGAACGGGGGTACACCGGGGAGCTGTTTTTT.